A selection of T cell receptor beta chains follows, all from one sample in a study of T cell changes during pregnancy in multiple sclerosis. Generated by immunoSEQ multiplex PCR, the TCRdb table keeps only in-frame clones and is missing some. The sample has tens of thousands of clones, around 90% seen once; the top ten hold 0.5%. Here the sequenced sample was CD4+ T cells from peripheral blood mononuclear cells, taken in the second trimester of pregnancy. These receptors originate from a female donor in good health, enrolled as a control in a pregnancy study. Each CDR3 is given with its conserved first and last residue. Fields, in order: J gene, clone size, V gene, D gene, CDR3 protein, CDR3 DNA. A D gene is named only where the DNA matches it firmly. Some rows have no size entry. The others give once, few or many, or a class for an expanded clone.

J gene: TRBJ2-7
clone size: .
V gene: TRBV27
D gene: TRBD1
CDR3 protein: CASQSQGAYEQYF
CDR3 DNA: TGTGCCAGCCAATCCCAGGGGGCCTACGAGCAGTACTTC

J gene: TRBJ2-4
clone size: .
V gene: TRBV7-8
D gene: .
CDR3 protein: CASSLSLAENIQYF
CDR3 DNA: TGTGCCAGCAGCTTAAGCCTAGCAGAAAACATTCAGTACTTC

J gene: TRBJ2-3
clone size: .
V gene: TRBV9
D gene: TRBD2
CDR3 protein: CASSTGLAGGVTQYF
CDR3 DNA: TGTGCCAGCAGCACCGGACTAGCGGGAGGGGTTACGCAGTATTTT

J gene: TRBJ2-7
clone size: .
V gene: TRBV18
D gene: TRBD2
CDR3 protein: CASSRGTSSFGQYF
CDR3 DNA: TGTGCCAGCTCGCGAGGGACTAGCTCCTTCGGGCAGTACTTC

J gene: TRBJ1-6
clone size: .
V gene: TRBV25-1
D gene: .
CDR3 protein: CASSQGNENSPLHF
CDR3 DNA: TGTGCCAGCAGTCAGGGAAATGAGAATTCACCCCTCCACTTT

J gene: TRBJ1-6
clone size: .
V gene: TRBV18
D gene: .
CDR3 protein: CASSPSGVSNSPLHF
CDR3 DNA: TGTGCCAGCTCACCATCAGGGGTCTCTAATTCACCCCTCCACTTT

J gene: TRBJ2-7
clone size: once
V gene: TRBV28
D gene: .
CDR3 protein: CASSLWLQNEQYF
CDR3 DNA: TGTGCCAGCAGTTTATGGTTACAGAACGAGCAGTACTTC

J gene: TRBJ2-3
clone size: .
V gene: TRBV19
D gene: TRBD1
CDR3 protein: CASSLGDRRTDTQYF
CDR3 DNA: TGTGCCAGTAGTCTAGGGGACAGGCGCACAGATACGCAGTATTTT

J gene: TRBJ1-2
clone size: .
V gene: TRBV7-3
D gene: .
CDR3 protein: CASSLSGAGGYTF
CDR3 DNA: TGTGCCAGCAGCTTATCAGGGGCTGGAGGCTACACCTTC

J gene: TRBJ1-2
clone size: .
V gene: TRBV14
D gene: TRBD1
CDR3 protein: CASSHPGQGHYGYTF
CDR3 DNA: TGTGCCAGCAGCCACCCGGGACAGGGGCACTATGGCTACACCTTC

J gene: TRBJ2-7
clone size: .
V gene: TRBV7-3
D gene: .
CDR3 protein: CASSPSTAGPYEQYF
CDR3 DNA: TGTGCCAGTTCTCCCTCGACAGCAGGTCCCTACGAGCAGTACTTC

J gene: TRBJ2-2
clone size: once
V gene: TRBV7-9
D gene: .
CDR3 protein: CASSFSANTGELFF
CDR3 DNA: TGTGCCAGCAGCTTCAGCGCGAACACCGGGGAGCTGTTTTTT

J gene: TRBJ2-5
clone size: many
V gene: TRBV10-2
D gene: .
CDR3 protein: CASSEFRTGETQYF
CDR3 DNA: TGCGCCAGCAGTGAGTTCCGAACTGGAGAGACCCAGTACTTC

J gene: TRBJ2-1
clone size: .
V gene: TRBV10-3
D gene: TRBD2
CDR3 protein: CAITTTPSGSSNEQFF
CDR3 DNA: TGTGCCATCACCACGACCCCCAGCGGGAGTTCCAATGAGCAGTTCTTC

J gene: TRBJ2-3
clone size: .
V gene: TRBV18
D gene: .
CDR3 protein: CASSRGGGTDTQYF
CDR3 DNA: TGTGCCAGCTCACGGGGCGGGGGCACAGATACGCAGTATTTT

J gene: TRBJ2-1
clone size: .
V gene: TRBV7-9
D gene: TRBD2
CDR3 protein: CASSLGLAGDWDEQFF
CDR3 DNA: TGTGCCAGCAGCTTAGGTCTAGCGGGAGATTGGGATGAGCAGTTCTTC

J gene: TRBJ2-7
clone size: .
V gene: TRBV28
D gene: TRBD1
CDR3 protein: CASSLVFGGQGSYEQYF
CDR3 DNA: TGTGCCAGCAGTTTGGTCTTCGGGGGACAGGGCTCCTACGAGCAGTACTTC

J gene: TRBJ2-5
clone size: .
V gene: TRBV7-9
D gene: .
CDR3 protein: CASSLGLRPETQYF
CDR3 DNA: TGTGCCAGCAGCTTAGGATTGCGCCCCGAGACCCAGTACTTC

J gene: TRBJ2-7
clone size: .
V gene: TRBV6-5
D gene: TRBD2
CDR3 protein: CASTPTSGSSYEQYF
CDR3 DNA: TGTGCCAGCACCCCTACTAGCGGGAGCTCCTACGAGCAGTACTTC

J gene: TRBJ2-1
clone size: .
V gene: TRBV6-4
D gene: TRBD2
CDR3 protein: CASSALAGGSGEQFF
CDR3 DNA: TGTGCCAGCAGTGCCCTAGCGGGGGGGTCCGGTGAGCAGTTCTTC

J gene: TRBJ2-3
clone size: few
V gene: TRBV10-1
D gene: TRBD1
CDR3 protein: CASSSGTVTDTQYF
CDR3 DNA: TGCGCCAGCAGCTCTGGGACAGTAACGGATACGCAGTATTTT

J gene: TRBJ2-3
clone size: .
V gene: TRBV7-2
D gene: .
CDR3 protein: CASTLSTDTQYF
CDR3 DNA: TGTGCCAGCACCCTAAGCACAGATACGCAGTATTTT

J gene: TRBJ2-2
clone size: few
V gene: TRBV4-3
D gene: TRBD1
CDR3 protein: CASSQSPDRAGELFF
CDR3 DNA: TGCGCCAGCAGCCAATCGCCGGACAGGGCCGGGGAGCTGTTTTTT

J gene: TRBJ2-1
clone size: .
V gene: TRBV19
D gene: .
CDR3 protein: CASTTSGPEQFF
CDR3 DNA: TGTGCCAGTACCACATCAGGTCCTGAGCAGTTCTTC

J gene: TRBJ1-2
clone size: .
V gene: TRBV6-5
D gene: TRBD1
CDR3 protein: CASRVTGYGYTF
CDR3 DNA: TGTGCCAGCAGGGTGACAGGGTATGGCTACACCTTC

J gene: TRBJ2-5
clone size: .
V gene: TRBV15
D gene: TRBD2
CDR3 protein: CATSRKTSGGARPETQYF
CDR3 DNA: TGTGCCACCAGCAGAAAGACTAGCGGGGGGGCCCGCCCTGAGACCCAGTACTTC

J gene: TRBJ2-1
clone size: .
V gene: TRBV11-1
D gene: .
CDR3 protein: CASSLRGTPRNEQFF
CDR3 DNA: TGTGCCAGCAGCTTAAGAGGGACTCCTCGGAATGAGCAGTTCTTC

J gene: TRBJ2-7
clone size: .
V gene: TRBV14
D gene: .
CDR3 protein: CASSLSLGANYEQYF
CDR3 DNA: TGTGCCAGCAGCCTCTCCTTAGGGGCCAACTACGAGCAGTACTTC

J gene: TRBJ2-5
clone size: .
V gene: TRBV7-2
D gene: .
CDR3 protein: CASSLDRRLMETQYF
CDR3 DNA: TGTGCCAGCAGCTTAGATAGACGACTCATGGAGACCCAGTACTTC

J gene: TRBJ1-5
clone size: .
V gene: TRBV6-1
D gene: TRBD1
CDR3 protein: CASSGDQGAEGQPQHF
CDR3 DNA: TGTGCCAGCAGTGGCGACCAGGGGGCGGAGGGTCAGCCCCAGCATTTT

J gene: TRBJ2-3
clone size: few
V gene: TRBV19
D gene: .
CDR3 protein: CATSGRTVGRTDTQYF
CDR3 DNA: TGTGCCACCTCGGGCCGGACGGTGGGGCGCACAGATACGCAGTATTTT

J gene: TRBJ2-5
clone size: .
V gene: TRBV7-7
D gene: TRBD2
CDR3 protein: CASSLGLEAGAWETQYF
CDR3 DNA: TGTGCTAGCAGCTTGGGGCTGGAAGCGGGAGCCTGGGAGACCCAGTACTTC

J gene: TRBJ2-1
clone size: .
V gene: TRBV10-2
D gene: TRBD2
CDR3 protein: CASTLRGGSYNEQFF
CDR3 DNA: TGCGCCAGCACCCTTCGGGGGGGGTCCTACAATGAGCAGTTCTTC

J gene: TRBJ2-7
clone size: .
V gene: TRBV6-5
D gene: .
CDR3 protein: CASSYPSSGYYEQYF
CDR3 DNA: TGTGCCAGCAGTTACCCCTCGTCGGGATACTACGAGCAGTACTTC

J gene: TRBJ2-1
clone size: .
V gene: TRBV7-9
D gene: TRBD2
CDR3 protein: CASSPRSGRAAEQFF
CDR3 DNA: TGTGCCAGCAGCCCCCGAAGCGGGAGGGCGGCTGAGCAGTTCTTC

J gene: TRBJ1-1
clone size: .
V gene: TRBV5-1
D gene: TRBD1
CDR3 protein: CASSFDRGQGNTEAFF
CDR3 DNA: TGCGCCAGCAGCTTTGACAGGGGGCAAGGGAACACTGAAGCTTTCTTT

J gene: TRBJ1-2
clone size: .
V gene: TRBV20-1
D gene: .
CDR3 protein: CSATAPGGYTF
CDR3 DNA: TGCAGTGCTACAGCTCCGGGTGGCTACACCTTC

J gene: TRBJ2-1
clone size: .
V gene: TRBV29-1
D gene: .
CDR3 protein: CSVVRTSPSNEQFF
CDR3 DNA: TGCAGCGTTGTCAGGACAAGCCCCAGCAATGAGCAGTTCTTC

J gene: TRBJ2-5
clone size: .
V gene: TRBV2
D gene: TRBD1
CDR3 protein: CASTKGDRGGETQYF
CDR3 DNA: TGTGCCAGCACCAAAGGGGACAGGGGGGGAGAGACCCAGTACTTC

J gene: TRBJ1-1
clone size: .
V gene: TRBV2
D gene: TRBD1
CDR3 protein: CASISRQGMNTEAFF
CDR3 DNA: TGTGCCAGCATATCGCGACAGGGGATGAACACTGAAGCTTTCTTT